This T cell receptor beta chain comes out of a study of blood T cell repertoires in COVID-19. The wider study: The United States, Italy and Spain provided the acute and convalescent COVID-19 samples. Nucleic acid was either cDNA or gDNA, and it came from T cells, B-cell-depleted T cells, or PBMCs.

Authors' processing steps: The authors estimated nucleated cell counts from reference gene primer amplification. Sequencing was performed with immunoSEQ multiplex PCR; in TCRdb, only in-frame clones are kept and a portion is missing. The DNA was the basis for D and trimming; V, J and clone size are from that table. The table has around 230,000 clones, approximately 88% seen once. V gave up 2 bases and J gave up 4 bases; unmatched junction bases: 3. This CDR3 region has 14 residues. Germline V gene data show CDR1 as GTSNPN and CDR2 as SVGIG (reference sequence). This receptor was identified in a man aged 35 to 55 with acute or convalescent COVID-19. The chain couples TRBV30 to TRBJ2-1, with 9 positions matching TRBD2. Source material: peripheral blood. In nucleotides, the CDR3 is TGTGCCTGGAGTCTTAGCGGGGGATACAATGAGCAGTTCTTC. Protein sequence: CAWSLSGGYNEQFF.